Below, 17 T cell receptor beta chains from the same sample are listed, as sequenced in a study of Ad26.COV2.S vaccination and SARS-CoV-2 variants. The treatment is: approximately 18 received Ad26.COV2.S at low or high dose, single or two shots; several received placebo; per-sample allocation not given. At day 63 after the first vaccine or placebo injection, samples were drawn. Method: immunoSEQ multiplex PCR; TCRdb's copy keeps in-frame clones and lacks some. The table records fewer than 400,000 clones, around nine tenths of them present only once. The starting material was peripheral blood, obtained in a trial of Ad26.COV2.S vaccine versus placebo. The receptors stem from a person aged 18-65 years who received the Ad26.COV2.S COVID-19 vaccine or a placebo.

This clone was seen a few times. The V and J genes are TRBV7-9 and TRBJ1-1; possible D gene TRBD1, 6 bases. The CDR3 has 12 residues. Looked up from germline, CDR1 is SEHNR and CDR2 is FQNEAQ (reference sequence). The V gene lost 5 bases and the J gene lost 10 bases, with 14 bases spanning the gap. The CDR3 region has the DNA TGTGCCAGCAGCCACAGGGATCTGGGAGCTTTCTTT. Translating gives CASSHRDLGAFF.

The chain carries TRBV3-1 (or the pseudogene TRBV3-2) and TRBJ2-7, with unresolved D. From germline, CDR1 is LGHDT and CDR2 YNNKEL (reference sequence). V was shortened by 0 bases and J by 3 bases, with 9 bases between the two germline ends. The CDR3 covers 14 residues. The CDR3 DNA reads TGTGCCAGCAGCCAAGATGGTAACCTCTACGAGCAGTACTTC. Protein: CASSQDGNLYEQYF.

This chain joins TRBV29-1 and TRBJ1-2, with 7 bases identical to TRBD1. CDR3 length: 12 amino acids. The germline CDR1 and CDR2 sequences are SQVTM and ANQGSEA. V was clipped by 5 bases and J by 6 bases; unmatched bases: 6. DNA for the CDR3: TGCAGCGTTTTCAGACAGGGAGATGGCTACACCTTC. Protein sequence: CSVFRQGDGYTF.

The CDR3 coding sequence is TGTGCCAGCGTTAAGGAGGTTGCCTATGGCTACACCTTC. This encodes CASVKEVAYGYTF. V is TRBV2 and J is TRBJ1-2; no clear D gene. This CDR3 has 13 residues. The germline V and J ends were trimmed by 8 bases and 4 bases, with 14 bases remaining between them. Per the germline V gene, CDR1 is SNHLY and CDR2 is FYNNEI. Based on the CDR3 plus reference TRBV2 and TRBJ1-2, the full variable domain is EPEVTQTPSHQVTQMGQEVILRCVPISNHLYFYWYRQILGQKVEFLVSFYNNEISEKSEIFDDQFSVERPDGSNFTLKIRSTKLEDSAMYFCASVKEVAYGYTFGSGTRLTVV.

The CDR3 DNA follows: TGTGCCTGGAGCAGTGGGGTCCCGAGGCCCCAGCATTTT. Translated, it gives CAWSSGVPRPQHF. This chain links TRBV30 with TRBJ1-5; D unclear. The CDR3 has 13 residues. Trimming took off 3 bases at V and 9 bases at J, with 15 bases between the two ends. Per germline, CDR1 GTSNPN and CDR2 SVGIG (reference sequence).

The chain joins TRBV15 to TRBJ1-1; 8 bases map to TRBD1. The V segment lost 1 base and the J segment 0 bases; nucleotides outside the gene matches: 1. The CDR3 runs to 15 residues. The germline V gene has CDR1 LNHNV and CDR2 YYDKDF (reference sequence). CDR3 nucleotides: TGTGCCACCAGCAGAGGGGACAGGTTGAACACTGAAGCTTTCTTT. This sequence encodes CATSRGDRLNTEAFF.

The rearrangement links TRBV24-1 to TRBJ2-5; 10 bases match TRBD1. V trimming: 4 bases; J trimming: 5 bases; junction bases outside the gene matches: 6. Per the germline V gene, CDR1 is KGHDR and CDR2 is SFDVKD. The CDR3 is made up of 15 amino acids. In DNA, the CDR3 is TGTGCCACCAGTGAAGGGACAGGGGATTCGGAGACCCAGTACTTC. It specifies CATSEGTGDSETQYF.

This chain connects TRBV5-4 to TRBJ1-6; D is perhaps TRBD1 (5 bases). The CDR3 is 15 amino acids. V gave up 0 bases and J gave up 6 bases, with 10 bases separating them. Germline-derived CDR1 and CDR2 are SGHNT and YYREEE (reference sequence). Here the CDR3 reads CASSLAGTLNSPLHF. Written as DNA, the CDR3 is TGTGCCAGCAGCTTGGCCGGGACCCTTAATTCACCCCTCCACTTT.

The genes are TRBV12-5 and TRBJ2-1, with 10 nucleotides matching TRBD2. The germline gives CDR1 LGHNT, CDR2 FRNRAP. V dropped 0 bases and J dropped 10; count of bases not matched to a gene: 6. The CDR3 loop spans 15 amino acids. The CDR3 region is CASGLVIAGGPEQFF. Written as DNA, the CDR3 is TGTGCTAGTGGTTTGGTGATAGCGGGGGGCCCGGAGCAGTTCTTC.

The chain's CDR3 is CASRRDRAGTGELFF. The CDR3 DNA sequence: TGTGCCAGCAGGAGGGACAGGGCGGGCACCGGGGAGCTGTTTTTT. The V call is TRBV21-1, the J call TRBJ2-2; TRBD1 is the table's D call and was not checked against the DNA. TRBV21-1 is classified as a pseudogene. CDR3 length: 15 amino acids.

The V and J genes are TRBV27 and TRBJ1-2; tentative D call: TRBD1 (5 bases). The CDR3 has 16 amino acids. Deletions cut 0 bases from V and 5 bases from J, with 16 bases between. Germline V CDR1 and CDR2: MNHEY, SMNVEV (reference sequence). CDR3 region: CASSLSGQGRSYGYTF. CDR3 in DNA: TGTGCCAGCAGTTTATCGGGGCAGGGAAGGTCGTATGGCTACACCTTC.

The V gene is TRBV15, the J gene TRBJ2-1; D may be TRBD1 (6 bases). This CDR3 comprises 15 residues. The V end lost 5 bases, the J end lost 1 base, and 12 bases lay between the germline ends. Germline V gene lookup returns CDR1 LNHNV and CDR2 YYDKDF (reference sequence). The CDR3 sequence: CATSPKGGSYNEQFF. In nucleotides, the CDR3 is TGTGCCACCAGCCCTAAAGGGGGATCCTACAATGAGCAGTTCTTC.

The rearrangement links TRBV7-8 to TRBJ2-3, with 11 bases lining up with TRBD2. Looked up from germline, CDR1 is SGHVS and CDR2 is FQNEAQ. The V segment lost 4 bases and the J segment 0 bases; nucleotides outside the gene matches: 12. This CDR3 region has 19 residues. The CDR3 DNA sequence: TGTGCCAGCAGCTCCCGACTAGCGGGGCTAGGGTCGAGCACAGATACGCAGTATTTT. Translation gives CASSSRLAGLGSSTDTQYF.

The rearrangement uses TRBV7-6 and TRBJ2-6; 8 nucleotides agree with TRBD1. Trimming took 4 bases from V and 3 from J; bases not matched to a gene: 2. The CDR3 sequence is 15 residues long. From germline, CDR1 is SGHVS and CDR2 FNYEAQ. The CDR3 DNA is TGTGCCAGCAGCTGGACAGGGAGTGGGGCCAACGTCCTGACTTTC. Translated: CASSWTGSGANVLTF.

The V call is TRBV11-2, the J call TRBJ2-5; D is perhaps TRBD2 (7 bases). The CDR3 totals 11 residues. Germline V lookup: CDR1 SGHAT, CDR2 FQNNGV. Trimming pared 6 bases from V and 6 bases from J, leaving 8 bases between. CDR3 DNA sequence: TGTGCCAGCAGGGGGGGGCAGACCCAGTACTTC. Its translation is CASRGGQTQYF.

CDR3 DNA: TGTGCCAGCAGCTTTAGATCAGCAGAGACCCAGTACTTC. Encoded protein: CASSFRSAETQYF. The V gene is TRBV5-5, the J gene TRBJ2-5, with D uncertain. V lost 2 bases and J 4 bases, leaving 9 bases between the germline ends. This CDR3 is built from 13 residues. Germline V gene sequence: CDR1 SGHKS, CDR2 YYEKEE (reference sequence).

V gene TRBV6-5 combines with J gene TRBJ1-2; D gene ambiguous. V shed 6 bases and J shed 6 bases, with 14 bases lying between them. In germline, CDR1 is MNHEY, CDR2 SVGAGI. The CDR3 is 13 residues long. Written as DNA, the CDR3 is TGTGCCAGCAGAGGGCCCCTCCCCAATGGCTACACCTTC. Translated: CASRGPLPNGYTF.